Listed here are 18 T cell receptor beta chains from one sample, sequenced in a study of T-cell reconstitution after alpha-beta-depleted transplantation in children. Antigens of these TCRs are unknown. Notes on the study in general: In patients about two months after transplant, alpha-beta T cells reportedly arose from several hundred expanded graft clones.

Unique molecular identifiers were used in preparing the TCRbeta library. TCRdb processed the PCR reads anew with MiXCR; each CDR3 protein has one entry. The sample has tens of thousands of distinct CDR3 sequences, roughly 6.7% seen once. The sequences come from peripheral blood, collected 60 days after TCRalphabeta/CD19-depleted stem cell transplant. These receptors originate from a child less than two years old who had a stem cell transplant for acute myeloid leukemia, so the T cells may come from the graft donor.

This clonotype appeared many times. The V call is TRBV20-1, the J call TRBJ2-5; D is perhaps TRBD1 (5 bases). The V gene's germline CDR1 is DFQATT and CDR2 SNEGSKA (reference sequence). CDR3 length equals 13 residues. Trimming left V 2 bases short and J 5 bases short, with 12 bases between. The CDR3 nucleotides read TGCAGTGCTAGACAGGGTAAAGGGGAGACCCAGTACTTC. Amino acid sequence: CSARQGKGETQYF.

J is TRBJ2-3 and V is TRBV27; TRBD1 might be the D (5 bases). V lost 3 bases and J lost 1, with 17 bases in between. Looked up from germline, CDR1 is MNHEY and CDR2 is SMNVEV (reference sequence). This CDR3 has 17 amino acids. The CDR3 region is CASSLLHRIGGTDTQYF. As DNA, the CDR3 is TGTGCCAGCAGTTTGCTACACAGGATTGGGGGCACAGATACGCAGTATTTT.

This clonotype was seen at least ten times. The J gene is TRBJ1-1, the V gene TRBV12-3 or TRBV12-4; D not resolved. The CDR3 runs 10 residues. V lost 9 bases and J lost 0, with 2 bases in between. CDR3 in amino acids: CASLNTEAFF. The DNA of the CDR3 is TGTGCCAGTTTGAACACTGAAGCTTTCTTT.

This clonotype was seen a handful of times. The rearrangement uses TRBV28 and TRBJ1-6; D is perhaps TRBD1 (5 bases). Germline CDR1 is MDHEN and CDR2 is SYDVKM. The CDR3 covers 13 residues. V was clipped by 2 bases and J by 11 bases, with 10 bases between them. Here the CDR3 reads CASSLRGVTPLHF. CDR3 bases: TGTGCCAGCAGTTTACGAGGGGTAACACCCCTCCACTTT.

The rearrangement uses TRBV28 and TRBJ1-1, with D possibly TRBD1 on 5 matching bases. The CDR3 contains 14 residues. V gave up 8 bases and J gave up 9 bases, with 22 bases separating them. Per the germline V gene, CDR1 is MDHEN and CDR2 is SYDVKM. Here the CDR3 reads CASFKTGPRDKAFF. The CDR3 coding sequence is TGTGCCAGCTTTAAAACAGGCCCGAGAGACAAAGCTTTCTTT.

This clonotype showed up many times. CDR3 DNA: TGTGCCAGCACCCTGTCCGTTGCGGGGGGTTCCTACAATGAGCAGTTCTTC. It yields the protein CASTLSVAGGSYNEQFF. The chain is built from TRBV7-9 and TRBJ2-1; TRBD2 matches at 8 bases. Trimming took 7 bases from V and 1 from J; bases not matched to a gene: 12. This CDR3 contains 17 residues. Germline values: CDR1 SEHNR, CDR2 FQNEAQ (reference sequence).

This clonotype was counted ten times or more. V is TRBV5-1 and J is TRBJ2-6; perhaps D is TRBD1 or TRBD2 (6 bases each). Germline V gene sequence: CDR1 SGHRS, CDR2 YFSETQ. The CDR3 sequence is 18 residues long. The V end lost 4 bases, the J end lost 4 bases, and 21 bases lay between the germline ends. The CDR3 loop is CASSPPLRGEAGANVLTF. In DNA, the CDR3 is TGCGCCAGCAGCCCTCCCTTGAGGGGGGAAGCAGGGGCCAACGTCCTGACTTTC.

This clonotype occurred many times. This chain uses TRBV20-1 with TRBJ2-7; TRBD2 aligns across 9 bases. CDR3 length: 15 amino acids. Germline CDR1 and CDR2: DFQATT and SNEGSKA (reference sequence). With 0 bases clipped from V and 3 bases from J, the junction kept 6 bases outside the gene matches. DNA of the CDR3: TGCAGTGCTAGAGATCGGCGGGGGGGCGTCTACGAGCAGTACTTC. Protein: CSARDRRGGVYEQYF.

This clonotype was observed at least ten times. V and J are TRBV5-1 and TRBJ2-7, with D unclear. The germline CDR1 and CDR2 sequences are SGHRS and YFSETQ. Trimming pared 2 bases from V and 3 bases from J, leaving 15 bases between. The CDR3 runs to 15 residues. The CDR3 loop is CASSLGGPLHYEQYF. CDR3 nucleotides: TGCGCCAGCAGCTTAGGCGGACCTCTACACTACGAGCAGTACTTC.

This clonotype was observed at least ten times. The chain links TRBV15 to TRBJ1-3; D might be TRBD1 (6 bases). CDR1 and CDR2 (germline): LNHNV, YYDKDF (reference sequence). V was pared by 8 bases and J by 4 bases, with 9 bases between. The CDR3 consists of 12 residues. CDR3 DNA: TGTGCCACCGCAGGGGAAGGAAACACCATATATTTT. This sequence encodes CATAGEGNTIYF.

In its sample, this clonotype was seen many times. The V gene is TRBV7-2, the J gene TRBJ2-7, with D unclear. The CDR3 has 15 amino acids. The V and J ends lost 3 bases and 5 bases respectively, with 17 bases between them. From germline, CDR1 is SGHTA and CDR2 FQGNSA. As DNA, the CDR3 is TGTGCCAGCAGCTTTCCGGGCTCCCTGGGCCACGAGCAGTACTTC. Its protein product is CASSFPGSLGHEQYF.

The sample holds many counts of this clonotype. CDR3: CASSQERIYEQYF. The CDR3 nucleotides are TGCGCCAGCAGCCAAGAACGGATCTACGAGCAGTACTTC. The chain links TRBV4-3 to TRBJ2-7, with D unclear. The V gene's germline CDR1 is LGHNA and CDR2 YSLEER. The CDR3 has 13 amino acids. V was cut by 0 bases and J by 3 bases, with 6 bases left in between.

This clonotype appeared many times. The chain links TRBV5-6 to TRBJ2-2; D is unclear. The CDR3 contains 12 residues. Per the germline V gene, CDR1 is SGHDT and CDR2 is YYEEEE. V lost 5 bases and J lost 7, with 9 bases in between. CDR3 bases: TGTGCCAGCAGTATTTCCAGCGGGGAGCTGTTTTTT. It specifies CASSISSGELFF.

The table lists this clonotype with many counts. The chain couples TRBV11-2 to TRBJ2-7; D may correspond to TRBD1 or TRBD2 (5 bases each). Trimming removed 5 bases at V and 2 bases at J, with 7 bases between. Germline V CDR1 and CDR2: SGHAT, FQNNGV. The CDR3 has 12 amino acids. The CDR3 DNA reads TGTGCCAGCAGCCCGGGGCCCTACGAGCAGTACTTC. It encodes CASSPGPYEQYF.

The sample holds many counts of this clonotype. The chain combines TRBV7-2 with TRBJ2-5; D unresolved. V lost 8 bases and J lost 0, with 13 bases in between. Germline-derived CDR1 and CDR2 are SGHTA and FQGNSA. The CDR3 covers 14 residues. CDR3 nucleotide sequence: TGTGCCAGCGCGGACGGCCCGTACCAAGAGACCCAGTACTTC. Translation gives CASADGPYQETQYF. The whole variable domain, remainder taken from reference TRBV7-2 and TRBJ2-5, is GAGVSQSPSNKVTEKGKDVELRCDPISGHTALYWYRQSLGQGLEFLIYFQGNSAPDKSGLPSDRFSAERTGGSVSTLTIQRTQQEDSAVYLCASADGPYQETQYFGPGTRLLVL.

This clonotype was counted many times. V gene TRBV27 combines with J gene TRBJ2-7, with D possibly matching TRBD1 (6 bases). V gave up 6 bases and J gave up 9 bases, with 21 bases separating them. The CDR3 length is 14 residues. Germline loops: CDR1 MNHEY, CDR2 SMNVEV (reference sequence). The CDR3 here is CASSRLTGRASQYF. The CDR3, as DNA: TGTGCCAGCAGCAGGCTTACAGGGCGTGCGTCGCAGTACTTC.

There are many counts of this clonotype. The chain has TRBV10-3 and TRBJ2-7; 8 positions agree with TRBD1. Looked up from germline, CDR1 is ENHRY and CDR2 is SYGVKD. The CDR3 has 15 residues. J was trimmed by 7 bases and V by 2 bases; bases with no gene match: 10. The CDR3 sequence is CAISELQGAHQEQYF. CDR3 coding DNA: TGTGCCATCAGTGAGCTGCAGGGGGCGCATCAAGAGCAGTACTTC.

Many counts were recorded for this clonotype. The chain couples TRBV7-9 to TRBJ2-5; perhaps TRBD1 as D (6 bases). Germline CDR1 and CDR2: SEHNR and FQNEAQ (reference sequence). This CDR3 contains 14 residues. V dropped 7 bases and J dropped 2 bases, with 14 bases sitting between them. CDR3: CASNPWTAQETQYF. CDR3 coding DNA: TGTGCCAGCAACCCTTGGACAGCTCAAGAGACCCAGTACTTC.